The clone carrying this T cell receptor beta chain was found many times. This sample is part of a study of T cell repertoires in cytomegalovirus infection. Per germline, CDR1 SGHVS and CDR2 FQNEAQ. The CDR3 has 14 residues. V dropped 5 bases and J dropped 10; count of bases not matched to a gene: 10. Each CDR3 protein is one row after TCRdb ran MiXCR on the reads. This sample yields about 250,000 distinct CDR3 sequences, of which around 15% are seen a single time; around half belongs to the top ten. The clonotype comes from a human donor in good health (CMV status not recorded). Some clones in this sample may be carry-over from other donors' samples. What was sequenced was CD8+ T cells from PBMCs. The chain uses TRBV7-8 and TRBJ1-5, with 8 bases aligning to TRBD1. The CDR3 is CASSGGQGFNPQHF. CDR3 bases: TGTGCCAGCAGCGGTGGACAGGGTTTTAACCCCCAGCATTTT.